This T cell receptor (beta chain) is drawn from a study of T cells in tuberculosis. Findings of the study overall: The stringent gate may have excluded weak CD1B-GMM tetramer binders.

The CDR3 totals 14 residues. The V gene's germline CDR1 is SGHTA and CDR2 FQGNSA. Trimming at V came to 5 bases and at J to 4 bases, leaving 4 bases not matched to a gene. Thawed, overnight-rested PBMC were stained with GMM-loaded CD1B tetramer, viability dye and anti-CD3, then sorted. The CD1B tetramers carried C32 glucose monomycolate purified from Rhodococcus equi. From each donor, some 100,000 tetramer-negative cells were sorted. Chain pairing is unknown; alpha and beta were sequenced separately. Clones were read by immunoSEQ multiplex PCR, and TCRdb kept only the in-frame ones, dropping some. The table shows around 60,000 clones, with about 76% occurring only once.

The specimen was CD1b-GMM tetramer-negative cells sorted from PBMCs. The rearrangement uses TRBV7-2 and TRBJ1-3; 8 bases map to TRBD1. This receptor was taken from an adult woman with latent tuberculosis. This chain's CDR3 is CASSRRDRGNTIYF. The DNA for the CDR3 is TGTGCCAGCAGCCGCAGGGACAGGGGAAACACCATATATTTT. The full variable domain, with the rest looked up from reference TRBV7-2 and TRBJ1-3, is GAGVSQSPSNKVTEKGKDVELRCDPISGHTALYWYRQSLGQGLEFLIYFQGNSAPDKSGLPSDRFSAERTGGSVSTLTIQRTQQEDSAVYLCASSRRDRGNTIYFGEGSWLTVV.